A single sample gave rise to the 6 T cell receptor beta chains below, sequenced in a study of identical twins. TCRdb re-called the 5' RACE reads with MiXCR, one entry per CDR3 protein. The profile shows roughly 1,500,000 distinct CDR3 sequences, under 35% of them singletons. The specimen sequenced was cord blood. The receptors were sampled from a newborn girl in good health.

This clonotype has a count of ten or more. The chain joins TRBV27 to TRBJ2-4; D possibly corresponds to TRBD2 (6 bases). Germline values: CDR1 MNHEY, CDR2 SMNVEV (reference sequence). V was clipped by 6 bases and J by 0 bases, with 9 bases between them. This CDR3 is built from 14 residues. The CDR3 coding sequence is TGTGCCAGCAGGGGGGGAATAGCCAAAAACATTCAGTACTTC. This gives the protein CASRGGIAKNIQYF.

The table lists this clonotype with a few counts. CDR3 sequence reads: CASSVAQDRGMEQYF. The CDR3 DNA reads TGTGCCAGCAGCGTAGCGCAGGACAGGGGGATGGAGCAGTACTTC. The rearrangement joins TRBV9 to TRBJ2-5, with 10 bases lining up with TRBD1. Per germline, CDR1 SGDLS and CDR2 YYNGEE. V dropped 0 bases and J dropped 11; count of bases not matched to a gene: 10. The CDR3 length is 15 residues.

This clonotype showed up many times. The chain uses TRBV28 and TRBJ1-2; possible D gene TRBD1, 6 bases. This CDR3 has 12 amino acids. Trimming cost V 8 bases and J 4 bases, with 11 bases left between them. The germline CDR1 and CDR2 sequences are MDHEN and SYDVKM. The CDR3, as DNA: TGTGCCAGCCACGGGGGCGTCTATGGCTACACCTTC. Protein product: CASHGGVYGYTF.

CDR3 DNA sequence: TGTGCCAGCAGTGGGGGTCGACAGAGTACGCAGTATTTT. This gives the protein CASSGGRQSTQYF. The gene calls are TRBV25-1 and TRBJ2-3; perhaps TRBD1 as D (5 bases). V was shortened by 4 bases and J by 8 bases, with 13 bases between the two germline ends. The length of the CDR3 is 13 residues. Germline V CDR1 and CDR2: MGHDK, SYGVNS.

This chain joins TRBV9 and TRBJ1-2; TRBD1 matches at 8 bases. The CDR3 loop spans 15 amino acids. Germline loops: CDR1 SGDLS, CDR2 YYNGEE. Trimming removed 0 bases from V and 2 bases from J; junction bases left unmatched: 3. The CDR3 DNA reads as TGTGCCAGCAGCGTAGGGACAGGGTTAAACTATGGCTACACCTTC. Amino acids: CASSVGTGLNYGYTF.

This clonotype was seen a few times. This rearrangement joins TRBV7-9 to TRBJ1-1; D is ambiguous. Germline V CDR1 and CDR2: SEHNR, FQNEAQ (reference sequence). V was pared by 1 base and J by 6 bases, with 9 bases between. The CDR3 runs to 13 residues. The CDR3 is CASSLGGWAEAFF. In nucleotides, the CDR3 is TGTGCCAGCAGCTTAGGCGGGTGGGCTGAAGCTTTCTTT.